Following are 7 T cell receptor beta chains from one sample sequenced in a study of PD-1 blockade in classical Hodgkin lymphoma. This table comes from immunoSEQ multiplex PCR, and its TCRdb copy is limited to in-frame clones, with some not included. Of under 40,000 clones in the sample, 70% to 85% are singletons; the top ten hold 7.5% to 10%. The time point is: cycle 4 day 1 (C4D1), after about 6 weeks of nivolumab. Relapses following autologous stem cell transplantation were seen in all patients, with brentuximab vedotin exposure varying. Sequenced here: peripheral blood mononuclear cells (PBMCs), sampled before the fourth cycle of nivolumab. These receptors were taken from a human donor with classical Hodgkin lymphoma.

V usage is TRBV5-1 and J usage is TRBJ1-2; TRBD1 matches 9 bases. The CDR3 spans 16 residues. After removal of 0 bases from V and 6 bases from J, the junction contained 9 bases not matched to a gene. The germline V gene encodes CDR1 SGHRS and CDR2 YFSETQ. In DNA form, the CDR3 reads TGCGCCAGCAGCTTGGCCGGGACAGGGAAGCAGGATGGCTACACCTTC. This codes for CASSLAGTGKQDGYTF.

The DNA of the CDR3 is TGTGCCAGCAGCTCAGGACAGTACCAAGAGACCCAGTACTTC. This translates into CASSSGQYQETQYF. The chain employs TRBV7-9 and TRBJ2-5; a possible D gene is TRBD1 (6 bases). The CDR3 loop spans 14 amino acids. Looked up from germline, CDR1 is SEHNR and CDR2 is FQNEAQ (reference sequence). V was pared by 4 bases and J by 0 bases, with 9 bases between. Complete variable domain (other parts from reference TRBV7-9 and TRBJ2-5): DTGVSQNPRHKITKRGQNVTFRCDPISEHNRLYWYRQTLGQGPEFLTYFQNEAQLEKSRLLSDRFSAERPKGSFSTLEIQRTEQGDSAMYLCASSSGQYQETQYFGPGTRLLVL.

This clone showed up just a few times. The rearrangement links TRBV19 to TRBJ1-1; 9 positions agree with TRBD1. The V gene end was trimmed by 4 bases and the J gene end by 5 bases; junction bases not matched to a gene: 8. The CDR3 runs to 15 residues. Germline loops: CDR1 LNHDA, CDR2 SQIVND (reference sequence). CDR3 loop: CASSTAGQGKTEAFF. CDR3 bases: TGTGCCAGTAGTACAGCGGGACAGGGAAAAACTGAAGCTTTCTTT.

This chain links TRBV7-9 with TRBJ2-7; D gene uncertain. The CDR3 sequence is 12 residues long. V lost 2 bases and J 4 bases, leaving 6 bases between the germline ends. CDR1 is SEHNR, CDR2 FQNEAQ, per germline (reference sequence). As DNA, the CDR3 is TGTGCCAGCAGCTTAACGGCGTACGAGCAGTACTTC. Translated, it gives CASSLTAYEQYF.

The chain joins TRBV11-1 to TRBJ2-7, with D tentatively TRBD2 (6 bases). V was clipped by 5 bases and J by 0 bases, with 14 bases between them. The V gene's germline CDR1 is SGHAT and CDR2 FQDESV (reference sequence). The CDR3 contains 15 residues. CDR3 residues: CASSPGLTSSYEQYF. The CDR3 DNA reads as TGTGCCAGCAGCCCTGGACTAACGAGCTCCTACGAGCAGTACTTC.

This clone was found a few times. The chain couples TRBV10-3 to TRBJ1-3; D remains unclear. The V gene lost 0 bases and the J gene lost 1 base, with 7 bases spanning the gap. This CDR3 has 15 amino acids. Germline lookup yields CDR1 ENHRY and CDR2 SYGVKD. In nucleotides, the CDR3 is TGTGCCATCAGTGAGTCCAGAGGGTCTGGAAACACCATATATTTT. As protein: CAISESRGSGNTIYF.

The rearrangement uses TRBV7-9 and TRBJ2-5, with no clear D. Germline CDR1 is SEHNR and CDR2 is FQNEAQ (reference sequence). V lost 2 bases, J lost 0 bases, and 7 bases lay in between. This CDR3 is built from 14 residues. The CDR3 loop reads CASSLRRNQETQYF. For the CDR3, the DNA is TGTGCCAGCAGCTTAAGACGAAACCAAGAGACCCAGTACTTC.